The T cell receptor (beta chain) under discussion was sequenced for a study of blood T cell repertoires in COVID-19. Looking at the study overall: Researchers got acute and convalescent COVID-19 samples from the United States, Italy and Spain. T cells, B-cell-depleted T cells, or PBMCs supplied cDNA or gDNA.

Per the original methods: Estimation of nucleated cell counts was performed using reference gene primer amplification. The repertoire was sequenced with immunoSEQ multiplex PCR; TCRdb's copy has only in-frame clones and lacks some. That table furnishes V, J and clone size, whereas the DNA furnished D and trimming. The sample consists of 150,000 to 200,000 clones, 86% of them appearing once. Germline V gives CDR1 SGHTA, CDR2 FQGNSA. This CDR3 is built from 15 residues. The V gene lost 4 bases and the J gene lost 5 bases, with 14 bases spanning the gap. The V and J genes are TRBV7-2 and TRBJ1-4; D might be TRBD1 (5 bases). The material sequenced was peripheral blood. The clonotype was recovered from a man in his 70s with acute or convalescent COVID-19. The CDR3: CASSSRGSANEKLFF. The CDR3, as DNA: TGTGCCAGCAGCTCTAGGGGCAGCGCCAATGAAAAACTGTTTTTT.